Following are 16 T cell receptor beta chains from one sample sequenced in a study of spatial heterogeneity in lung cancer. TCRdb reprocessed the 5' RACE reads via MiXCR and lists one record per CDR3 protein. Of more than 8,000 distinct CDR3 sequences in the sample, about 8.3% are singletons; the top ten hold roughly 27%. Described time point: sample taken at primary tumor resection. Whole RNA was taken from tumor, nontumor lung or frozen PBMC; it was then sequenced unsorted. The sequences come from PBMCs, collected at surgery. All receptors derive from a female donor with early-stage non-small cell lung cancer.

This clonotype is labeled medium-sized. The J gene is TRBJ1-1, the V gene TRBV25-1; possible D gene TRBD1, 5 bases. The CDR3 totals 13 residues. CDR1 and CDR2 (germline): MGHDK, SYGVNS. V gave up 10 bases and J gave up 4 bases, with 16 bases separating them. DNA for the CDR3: TGTGCCAAGTTTCAGGGTAGAGGCACTGAAGCTTTCTTT. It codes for CAKFQGRGTEAFF.

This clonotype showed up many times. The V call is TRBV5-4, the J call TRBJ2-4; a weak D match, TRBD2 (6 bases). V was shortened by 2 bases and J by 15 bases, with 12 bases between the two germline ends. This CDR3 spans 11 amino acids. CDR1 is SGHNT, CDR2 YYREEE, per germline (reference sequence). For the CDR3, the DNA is TGTGCCAGCAGCTTAGGGACTCTTATGTACTTC. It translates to CASSLGTLMYF.

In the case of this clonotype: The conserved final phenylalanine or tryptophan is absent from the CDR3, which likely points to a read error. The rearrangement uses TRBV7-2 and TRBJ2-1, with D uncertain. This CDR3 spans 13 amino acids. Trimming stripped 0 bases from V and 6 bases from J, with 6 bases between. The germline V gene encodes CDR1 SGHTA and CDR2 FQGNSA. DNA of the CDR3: TGTGCCAGCAGCTTAGCCGGGTCCAATGAGCAGTTCTCG. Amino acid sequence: CASSLAGSNEQFS.

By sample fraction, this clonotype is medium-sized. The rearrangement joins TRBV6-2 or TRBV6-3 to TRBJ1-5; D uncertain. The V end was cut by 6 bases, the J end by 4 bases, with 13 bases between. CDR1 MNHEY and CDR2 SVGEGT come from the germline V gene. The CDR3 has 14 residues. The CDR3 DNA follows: TGTGCCAGCAGCCCCCGTTTGGAAAATCAGCCCCAGCATTTT. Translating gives CASSPRLENQPQHF.

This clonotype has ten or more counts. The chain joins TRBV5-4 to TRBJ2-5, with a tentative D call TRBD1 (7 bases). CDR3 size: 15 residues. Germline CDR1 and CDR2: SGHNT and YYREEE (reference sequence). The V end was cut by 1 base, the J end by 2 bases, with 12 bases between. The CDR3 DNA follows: TGTGCCAGCAGCTTGTTTGCAGGGGGGCAAGAGACCCAGTACTTC. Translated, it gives CASSLFAGGQETQYF.

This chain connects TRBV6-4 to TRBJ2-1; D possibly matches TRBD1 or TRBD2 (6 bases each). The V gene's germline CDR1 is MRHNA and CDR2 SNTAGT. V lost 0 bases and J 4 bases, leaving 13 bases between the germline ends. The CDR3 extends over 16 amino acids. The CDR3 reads CASSDSDGGPYNEQFF. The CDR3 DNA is TGTGCCAGCAGTGACTCGGACGGGGGCCCTTACAATGAGCAGTTCTTC.

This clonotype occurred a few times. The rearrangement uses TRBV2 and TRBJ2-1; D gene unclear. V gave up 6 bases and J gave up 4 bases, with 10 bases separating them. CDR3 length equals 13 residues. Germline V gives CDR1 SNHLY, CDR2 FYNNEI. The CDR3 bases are TGTGCCAGCAGAACAGACTCTTACAATGAGCAGTTCTTC. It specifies CASRTDSYNEQFF.

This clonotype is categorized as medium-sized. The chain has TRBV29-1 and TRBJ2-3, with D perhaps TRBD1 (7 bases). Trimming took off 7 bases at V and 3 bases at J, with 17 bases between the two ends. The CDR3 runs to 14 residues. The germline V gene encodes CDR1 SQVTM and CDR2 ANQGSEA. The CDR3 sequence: CSGGTAQGTDTQYF. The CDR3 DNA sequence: TGCAGCGGCGGGACAGCCCAGGGGACAGATACGCAGTATTTT.

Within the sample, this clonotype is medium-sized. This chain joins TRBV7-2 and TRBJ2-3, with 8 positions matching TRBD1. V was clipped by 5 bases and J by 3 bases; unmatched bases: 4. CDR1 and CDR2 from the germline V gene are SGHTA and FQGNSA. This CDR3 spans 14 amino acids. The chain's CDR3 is CASSSRQGTDTQYF. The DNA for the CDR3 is TGTGCCAGCAGCAGCCGACAGGGGACAGATACGCAGTATTTT.

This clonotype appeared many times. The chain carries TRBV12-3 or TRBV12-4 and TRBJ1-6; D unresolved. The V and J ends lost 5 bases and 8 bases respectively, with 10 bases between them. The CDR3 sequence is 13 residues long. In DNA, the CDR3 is TGTGCCAGCAGTAAAAACTGGGATTCACCCCTCCACTTT. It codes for CASSKNWDSPLHF.

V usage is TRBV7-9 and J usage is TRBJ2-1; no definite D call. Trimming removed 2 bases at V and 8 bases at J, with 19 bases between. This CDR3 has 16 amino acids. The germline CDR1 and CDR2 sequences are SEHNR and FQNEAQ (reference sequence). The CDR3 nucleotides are TGTGCCAGCAGCTTAACCCGGACCAGGAAGGGCGATGAGCAGTTCTTC. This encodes CASSLTRTRKGDEQFF.

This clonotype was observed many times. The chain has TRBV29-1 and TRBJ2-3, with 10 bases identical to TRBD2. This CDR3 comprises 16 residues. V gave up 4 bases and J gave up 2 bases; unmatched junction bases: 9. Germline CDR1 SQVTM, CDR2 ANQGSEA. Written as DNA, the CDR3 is TGCAGCGTTGGCGGATCTAGCGGGAGTTTCACAGATACGCAGTATTTT. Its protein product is CSVGGSSGSFTDTQYF.

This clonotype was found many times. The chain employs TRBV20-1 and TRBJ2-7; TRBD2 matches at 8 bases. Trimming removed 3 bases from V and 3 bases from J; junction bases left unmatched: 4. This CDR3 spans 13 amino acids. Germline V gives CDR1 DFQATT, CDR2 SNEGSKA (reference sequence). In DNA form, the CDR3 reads TGCAGTGCTAGTGGGCTAGCGGGCTACGAGCAGTACTTC. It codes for CSASGLAGYEQYF.

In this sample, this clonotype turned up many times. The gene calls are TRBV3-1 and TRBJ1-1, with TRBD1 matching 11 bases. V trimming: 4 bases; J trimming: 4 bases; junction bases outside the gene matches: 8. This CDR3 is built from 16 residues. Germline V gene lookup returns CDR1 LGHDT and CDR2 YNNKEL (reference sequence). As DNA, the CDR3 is TGTGCCAGCAGCCTAAGGACAGGGGGCGCGGGCACTGAAGCTTTCTTT. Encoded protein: CASSLRTGGAGTEAFF. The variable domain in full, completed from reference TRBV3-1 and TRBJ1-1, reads DTAVSQTPKYLVTQMGNDKSIKCEQNLGHDTMYWYKQDSKKFLKIMFSYNNKELIINETVPNRFSPKSPDKAHLNLHINSLELGDSAVYFCASSLRTGGAGTEAFFGQGTRLTVV.

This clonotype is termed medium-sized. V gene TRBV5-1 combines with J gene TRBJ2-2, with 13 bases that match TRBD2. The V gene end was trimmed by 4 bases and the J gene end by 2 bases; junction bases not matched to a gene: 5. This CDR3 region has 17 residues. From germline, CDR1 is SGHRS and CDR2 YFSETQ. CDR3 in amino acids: CASSRGTSGVNTGELFF. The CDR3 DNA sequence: TGCGCCAGCAGCCGGGGGACTAGCGGGGTTAACACCGGGGAGCTGTTTTTT.

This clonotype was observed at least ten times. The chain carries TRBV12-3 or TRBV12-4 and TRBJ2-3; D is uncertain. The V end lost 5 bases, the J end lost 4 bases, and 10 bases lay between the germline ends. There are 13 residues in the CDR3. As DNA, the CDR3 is TGTGCCAGCAGTATGCGCGGAGCAGATACGCAGTATTTT. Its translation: CASSMRGADTQYF.